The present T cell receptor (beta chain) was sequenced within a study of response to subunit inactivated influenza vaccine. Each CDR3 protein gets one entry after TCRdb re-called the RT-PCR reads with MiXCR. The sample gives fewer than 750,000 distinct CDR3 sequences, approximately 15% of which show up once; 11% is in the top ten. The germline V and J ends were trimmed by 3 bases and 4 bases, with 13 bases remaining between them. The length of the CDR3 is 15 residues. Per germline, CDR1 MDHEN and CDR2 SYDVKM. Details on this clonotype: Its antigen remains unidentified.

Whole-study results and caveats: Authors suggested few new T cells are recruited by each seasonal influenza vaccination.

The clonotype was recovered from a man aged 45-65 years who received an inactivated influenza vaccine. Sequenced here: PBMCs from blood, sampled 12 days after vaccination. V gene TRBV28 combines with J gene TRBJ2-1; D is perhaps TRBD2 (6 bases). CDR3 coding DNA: TGTGCCAGCAGTTTGGCGGACTACCCGTACAATGAGCAGTTCTTC. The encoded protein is CASSLADYPYNEQFF.